Listed here is a single T cell receptor beta chain. The sample comes from a study of low-dose radiotherapy and immunotherapy resistance in tumors. Overall study: Members of Cohort 1 were treated with 0.5 Gy per fraction every 2 weeks. The prescribed total PTV dose was 6.5 Gy. Intravenous ipilimumab 1 mg/kg every six weeks was given with nivolumab 240 mg every two weeks. Oral aspirin at 300 mg was taken daily by patients for four cycles, beginning on cycle 1 day 1.

V shed 8 bases and J 4 bases; nucleotides not matched to a gene: 10. There are 14 residues in the CDR3. Primers used for first-strand cDNA, a TRAV- and TRBV-specific set, covered both alpha and beta chains. PCR amplification of the TCRs was performed with Phusion for 20 PCR cycles, and it relied on a constant-region primer together with a V-primer adapter. In vitro transcription served to amplify the isolated mRNA. TCRdb reprocessed the reads with MiXCR, giving one entry per CDR3 protein. The sample contains about 30,000 distinct CDR3 sequences, around 54% of which appear only once. The time point: after trial treatment. Treatment described: LDRT plus nivolumab, ipilimumab, low-dose cyclophosphamide and aspirin (RACIN trial).

The sequence was collected from a male donor with gallbladder cancer. V and J are TRBV5-3 and TRBJ2-7, with TRBD1 identical over 9 bases. TRBV5-3 belongs to the ORF category, with a function that is uncertain. Sequenced here: PBMCs, sampled after low-dose radiotherapy plus immunotherapy. As DNA, the CDR3 is TGTGCCAGCTCCGGGGGACAGGGTTCGTACGAGCAGTACTTC. Amino acids: CASSGGQGSYEQYF.